The T cell receptor beta chain under discussion was sequenced for a study of tissue T cells after allogeneic stem cell transplantation. Findings of the study overall: Within patients, tissue anatomy strongly shaped TCR repertoire composition. Only a limited share of tissue TCRs appeared in blood or spleen.

Sequencing of TCRbeta CDR3 at survey depth gave sequences and template counts. Produced via immunoSEQ multiplex PCR; TCRdb's table is partial and in-frame only. The data contain thousands of clones, 45% to 55% of them seen just once; the ten biggest clones take up about 40%. As to time point: mouse harvest day 14 after allogeneic transplant. The graft held 10^6 splenic CD5+ T cells and 10^7 T-cell-depleted bone marrow cells. Tissues came from B6→BALB/c major-mismatch GVHD mice at day 7 or 14. The CDR3 covers 15 residues. The germline gives CDR1 SGHLS, CDR2 HYDKME. V shed 2 bases and J 9 bases; nucleotides not matched to a gene: 8. For this clone: Its antigen is undetermined. The germline and genes are mouse ones. The read finishes 1 residue shy of the CDR3 end, and the germline J gene is used to complete it.

The chain has TRBV12-2 and TRBJ1-5; 11 positions match TRBD1. The source material was liver tissue. This receptor was taken from a female BALB/c mouse given C57BL/6 T cells with graft-versus-host disease after an allogeneic hematopoietic cell transplant. The CDR3 here is CASSRRDRGDRAPLF. CDR3 bases read: TGTGCCAGCTCTCGCCGGGACAGGGGGGACCGGGCTCCGCTT.